This T cell receptor beta chain appears in the sequencing data of a study of blood T cells in healthy people across ages. This clonotype was counted a few times. With a J-beta primer mix and a sample-barcoded 5' primer, a second PCR ran about 7 to 11 cycles. MiXCR was run by TCRdb on the 5' RACE reads, yielding one entry per CDR3 protein. The data hold hundreds of thousands of distinct CDR3 sequences, with about a quarter observed a single time. The germline V gene has CDR1 SGHVS and CDR2 FQNEAQ. This CDR3 is built from 14 residues. The germline V and J ends were trimmed by 4 bases and 1 base, with 8 bases remaining between them. In addition, the sample was reused for a study of T cells of mothers and their children.

The J gene is TRBJ2-1, the V gene TRBV7-8; D is possibly TRBD2 (6 bases). The sequenced material came from blood. The sequence came from a boy younger than 18 in good health. The CDR3 DNA reads as TGTGCCAGCAGCTCTCGGGAGTCCTACAATGAGCAGTTCTTC. Translation gives CASSSRESYNEQFF.